This TCR beta chain comes out of a study of response to subunit inactivated influenza vaccine (dated by TCRdb to 2016 to 2019). At the level of the whole study: Deep quantitative profiling of the T cell receptor repertoire was used in the study to follow responses to a trivalent subunit inactivated influenza vaccine.

From the cysteine up to the phenylalanine, the CDR3 has a length of 14 residues. The kept DNA is CDR3 alone, 42 bases in frame from the first base. The germline V gene provides CDR1 SGHRS and CDR2 YFSETQ. V and J lose 3 bases and 3 bases, and a span of 12 bases separates them. At least ten counts were recorded for this clonotype. This receptor's antigen is unknown. Base qualities were left out, and no much larger clone turns up one base away. Summary of the overall study and its limitations: According to the authors, only a limited number of new T cells may be recruited by each seasonal influenza vaccination.

The method was RT-PCR. Instrument on record: Illumina HiSeq 2500. The raw public reads went through TCRdb reprocessing: fastp at Q25, MiXCR clone calling, in-frame beta chains kept. Each entry is one CDR3 protein sequence, shown with its most common DNA and genes. The sample table holds roughly 780,000 distinct CDR3 sequences, of which about 18% were seen once. The ten biggest clones cover about 11% of the sample. The sequence was collected from a man aged 45-65 years who received an inactivated influenza vaccine. Donor details come from another sample of the same person, matched by shared clones. The source was PBMCs from blood, collected 4 to 6 days after vaccination. The sequence links TRBV5-1 to TRBJ2-5; there is no confident call for the D gene. The DNA is as follows: TGCGCCAGCAGCTCCGGAAGGGCAGAAGAGACCCAGTACTTC. The resulting protein is CASSSGRAEETQYF.